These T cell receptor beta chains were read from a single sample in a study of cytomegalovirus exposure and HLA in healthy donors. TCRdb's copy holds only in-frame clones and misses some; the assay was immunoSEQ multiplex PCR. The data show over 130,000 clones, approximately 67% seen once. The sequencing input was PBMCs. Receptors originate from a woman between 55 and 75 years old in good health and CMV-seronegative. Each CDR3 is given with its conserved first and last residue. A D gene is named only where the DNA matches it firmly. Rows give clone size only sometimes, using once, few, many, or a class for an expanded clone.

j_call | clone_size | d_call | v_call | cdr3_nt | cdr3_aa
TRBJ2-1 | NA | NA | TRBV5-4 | TGTGCCAGCAGCTCGGCGAGGGACAATGAGCAGTTCTTC | CASSSARDNEQFF
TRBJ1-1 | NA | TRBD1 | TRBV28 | TGTGCCAGCAGTCCCCATCAGGGGGCGCGGGGAAGAACTGAAGCTTTCTTT | CASSPHQGARGRTEAFF
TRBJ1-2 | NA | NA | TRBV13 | TGTGCCAGCAGCCGAAACAGGGAGGGGTATGGCTACACCTTC | CASSRNREGYGYTF
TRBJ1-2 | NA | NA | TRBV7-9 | TGTGCCAGCAGCTTAGATTGGTCAGGGGATGGCTACACCTTC | CASSLDWSGDGYTF
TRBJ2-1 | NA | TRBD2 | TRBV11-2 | TGTGCCAGCAGCTTAGGCGCTAGCGGGAGGGCCAATGAGCAGTTCTTC | CASSLGASGRANEQFF
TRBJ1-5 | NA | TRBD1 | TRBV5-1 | TGCGCCAGCAGCATTGGGACAGGGGAATTGCAGCCCCAGCATTTT | CASSIGTGELQPQHF
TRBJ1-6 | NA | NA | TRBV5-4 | TGTGCCAGCAGCTTGGGGGCCCCCGGCGATTCACCCCTCCACTTT | CASSLGAPGDSPLHF
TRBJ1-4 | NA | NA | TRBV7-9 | TGTGCCAGCAGCTTATGGGCTCTGTCTGCAACTAATGAAAAACTGTTTTTT | CASSLWALSATNEKLFF
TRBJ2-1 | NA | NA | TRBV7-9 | TGTGCCAGCAGCCGGGACTACAATGAGCAGTTCTTC | CASSRDYNEQFF
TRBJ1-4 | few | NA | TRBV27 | TGTGCCAGCAGTCCTACTTCCCCCCCTATTGGTATACTGTTTTTT | CASSPTSPPIGILFF
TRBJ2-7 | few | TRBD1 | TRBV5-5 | TGTGCCAGCAGCTCCGAGGGGGCGGGGCAGTACTTC | CASSSEGAGQYF
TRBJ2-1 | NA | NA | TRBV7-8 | TGTGCCAGCAGCTTAGTACCGATACAATACAATGAGCAGTTCTTC | CASSLVPIQYNEQFF
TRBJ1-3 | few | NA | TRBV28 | TGTGCCAGCAGCACAGGCTCCTCTGGAAACACCATATATTTT | CASSTGSSGNTIYF
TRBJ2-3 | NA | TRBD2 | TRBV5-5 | TGTGCCAGCAGCTTGGGTGGACTAGTCCTGTCAGATACGCAGTATTTT | CASSLGGLVLSDTQYF
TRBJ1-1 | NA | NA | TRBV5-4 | TGTGCCAGCAGCTTGGGGCTGAACACTGAAGCTTTCTTT | CASSLGLNTEAFF
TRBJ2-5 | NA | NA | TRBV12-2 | TGTGCAAGTTGGACAGACAGAAACCACCAAGAGACCCAGTACTTC | CASWTDRNHQETQYF
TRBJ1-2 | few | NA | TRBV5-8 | TGTGCCAGCAGCTGGGACATACACCCAGATGGCTACACCTTC | CASSWDIHPDGYTF
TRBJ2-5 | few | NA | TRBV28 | TGTGCCAGCAGTTTACCTGACCCCTCTAGCACCCAGCAGTACTTC | CASSLPDPSSTQQYF
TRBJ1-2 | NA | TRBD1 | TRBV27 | TGTGCCAGCAGGTATGGGACAGATTATGGCTACACCTTC | CASRYGTDYGYTF
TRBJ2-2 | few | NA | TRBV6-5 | TGTGCCAGCAGTTTTGCTAGAATTTCCGGGGAGCTGTTTTTT | CASSFARISGELFF
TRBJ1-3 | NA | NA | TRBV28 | TGTGCCAGCAGCCCGTTTGAGCAGGGCCCTGGAAACACCATATATTTT | CASSPFEQGPGNTIYF